Below are 25 T cell receptor delta chains sequenced from a single sample in a study of gamma-delta chains in newborns, infants, children (dated by TCRdb to the late 2010s). Instrument on record: Illumina MiSeq. In TCRdb, clones were called once more from the public reads by CATT, and rows of identical DNA were later combined. The table for this sample lists 4,000 or so delta-chain clones; around 3.1% of them were counted only once. The ten largest clones capture around 11% of the sample. The sequenced sample consisted of blood. These receptors all stem from a child who was a newborn, infant or young child, either healthy, febrile or measles-vaccinated (not recorded which).

By proportion, this clone is medium-sized (0.01 to 0.1%). The sample has other DNA sequences that encode this CDR3 too. This sequence joins TRDV2 and TRDJ2; 13 bases fit TRDD3. Trimming at V came to 3 bases and at J to 0 bases, leaving 12 bases not matched to a gene. The CDR3 is 20 residues long. The germline V gene has CDR1 GEAIGNYY and CDR2 EKD. DNA of the CDR3: TGTGCCTGTGACGCATTACTGGGGGATACGAATCCTACTTTGACAGCACAACTCTTCTTT. Its protein is CACDALLGDTNPTLTAQLFF.

By sample share, this clone is medium-sized. The V gene is TRDV3, the J gene TRDJ1, with TRDD3 identical over 7 bases. This CDR3 spans 18 amino acids. V was clipped by 2 bases and J by 0 bases; unmatched bases: 18. Germline V gene lookup returns CDR1 TVYSNPD and CDR2 GDNSRS (reference sequence). The DNA of the CDR3 is TGTGCCTTTCAGGACCTTGCCCTGGGGGTTCTATACACCGATAAACTCATCTTT. Its translation is CAFQDLALGVLYTDKLIF.

This clone was counted only a few times. A far larger clone is just one base off, so this is likely a read error. CDR3 residues: CACDTVTPKRSWGTRQMFF. Written as DNA, the CDR3 is TGTGCCTGTGACACCGTGACTCCCAAGCGCTCCTGGGGCACCCGACAGATGTTTTTC. This chain joins TRDV2 and TRDJ3; TRDD3 is a possible D gene (6 bases). The CDR3 is made up of 19 amino acids. Germline V gives CDR1 GEAIGNYY, CDR2 EKD.

A note on this clone: This DNA's translation differs at residue 13 from TCRdb's protein, which comes from a much larger clone; a read error is likely, and the protein shown is translated from the DNA. The V gene is TRDV2, the J gene TRDJ3; 10 bases are a match to TRDD3. This CDR3 is 18 amino acids long. Germline V gene data show CDR1 as GEAIGNYY and CDR2 as EKD. CDR3 DNA sequence: TGTGCCTGTGACACCGGGGGATACGGGGTCTGGGACGCCCGACAGATGTTTTTC. Protein sequence: CACDTGGYGVWDARQMFF.

Concerning this clone itself: This could be a read error, since a much larger clone is one nucleotide away. This sample also contains other DNA sequences that code for the same CDR3. The chain is built from TRDV2 and TRDJ3; 11 positions match TRDD3. Germline CDR1 reads GEAIGNYY; CDR2 reads EKD. This CDR3 is built from 17 residues. V was clipped by 3 bases and J by 5 bases; unmatched bases: 5. CDR3 DNA sequence: TGTGCCTGTGACGAAGTGGGGGATACGAGGGACACCCGACAGATGTTTTTC. It is translated as CACDEVGDTRDTRQMFF.

This clone was detected a few times. TCRdb's protein for this DNA is that of a much larger clone and differs from the translation at residue 3, likely a read error; the protein shown is the DNA translation. The rearrangement joins TRDV2 to TRDJ3; 12 bases line up with TRDD3. Germline V gene lookup returns CDR1 GEAIGNYY and CDR2 EKD. The length of the CDR3 is 20 residues. The CDR3 loop reads CASDTVVLGDTDWDTRQMFF. The CDR3 region has the DNA TGTGCCAGTGACACCGTGGTACTGGGGGATACTGACTGGGACACCCGACAGATGTTTTTC.

Details on this clone: Since a much larger clone is just one base distant, this may be a read error. The chain recombines TRDV1 with TRDJ1, with 8 positions matching TRDD3. V was clipped by 1 base and J by 2 bases; unmatched bases: 27. The CDR3 runs to 23 residues. Per the germline V gene, CDR1 is TSWWSYY and CDR2 is QGS. CDR3 loop: CALGEPHGRSIWGTKSGTDKLIF. CDR3 nucleotide sequence: TGTGCTCTTGGGGAACCTCACGGGAGGAGTATCTGGGGGACCAAAAGTGGTACCGATAAACTCATCTTT.

Of note for this clone: Since a far larger clone is one base different, this is likely a read error. This sample includes further DNA sequences coding for the same CDR3. This sequence joins TRDV2 and TRDJ1, with D possibly TRDD3 on 6 matching bases. The CDR3 contains 13 residues. V lost 7 bases to trimming and J lost 3 bases, with 14 bases between them. Germline assignment: CDR1 GEAIGNYY and CDR2 EKD. The CDR3 here is CACDLLGSDKLIF. For the CDR3, the DNA is TGTGCCTGCGACCTCCTGGGGTCCGATAAACTCATCTTT.

The table lists this clone with a few counts. The TCRdb protein comes from a much larger clone and disagrees with this DNA's translation at residue 4, likely due to a read error; the protein given here is derived from the DNA. J is TRDJ3 and V is TRDV2, with D perhaps TRDD3 (6 bases). Per the germline V gene, CDR1 is GEAIGNYY and CDR2 is EKD. The CDR3 loop spans 18 amino acids. CDR3 protein: CACGTVWGGSWDTRQMFF. CDR3 DNA: TGTGCCTGTGGCACCGTCTGGGGAGGCTCCTGGGACACCCGACAGATGTTTTTC.

This clone has a handful of counts. A far larger clone lies a single base away; this is likely a read error. Additional DNA sequences in this sample encode the identical CDR3. The chain joins TRDV2 to TRDJ2; 9 bases map to TRDD3. Germline V lookup: CDR1 GEAIGNYY, CDR2 EKD. The CDR3 extends over 14 amino acids. The CDR3 DNA is TGTGCCTGTGACACCGGGGATACGACAGCACAGCTCTTCTTT. It is translated as CACDTGDTTAQLFF.

This clone was counted only a few times. A read error may be the cause here, since a much bigger clone is one base away. V is TRDV2 and J is TRDJ3, with 8 bases that match TRDD3. The trim removed 0 bases at V and 0 bases at J, leaving 6 bases unmatched. Germline assignment: CDR1 GEAIGNYY and CDR2 EKD. The CDR3 sequence is 19 residues long. The chain's CDR3 is CACDTVCWGSSWDTRQMFF. The CDR3, as DNA: TGTGCCTGTGACACCGTTTGCTGGGGGAGCTCCTGGGACACCCGACAGATGTTTTTC.

As to this clone: A much bigger clone sits one base away, suggesting this may be a read error. Other DNA sequences in this sample translate to the same CDR3. The chain links TRDV2 to TRDJ1; possible D gene TRDD3, 5 bases. CDR3 length equals 13 residues. The germline gives CDR1 GEAIGNYY, CDR2 EKD. CDR3 nucleotide sequence: TGCGCCTGTGACACCTGGGACACCGATAAACTCATCTTT. This translates into CACDTWDTDKLIF.

Remarks on this clone: The protein that TCRdb holds for this DNA derives from a much larger clone and differs from the translated DNA at residue 4, which likely indicates a read error; the protein shown here is translated from the DNA. The V call is TRDV2, the J call TRDJ3; 7 nucleotides align to TRDD3. The CDR3 runs 16 residues. V was clipped by 4 bases and J by 0 bases; unmatched bases: 2. CDR1 is GEAIGNYY and CDR2 is EKD in the germline V gene. CDR3 sequence reads: CACEWGSSWDTRQMFF. The DNA for the CDR3 is TGTGCCTGTGAATGGGGGAGCTCCTGGGACACCCGACAGATGTTTTTC.

This clone has only a few counts. A far larger clone is a single base away, which makes a read error likely. Other DNA sequences in this sample translate to the same CDR3. The chain combines TRDV2 with TRDJ3, with TRDD3 matching over 7 bases. The CDR3 loop spans 17 amino acids. Germline assignment: CDR1 GEAIGNYY and CDR2 EKD. The CDR3 nucleotides read TGTGCTTGTGACCCGGCTGGGGGCCAATGGGACACCCGACAGATGTTTTTC. Translated: CACDPAGGQWDTRQMFF.

Note on this clone: A much larger clone lies a single base off, so this may be a read error. V gene TRDV2 combines with J gene TRDJ1, with D perhaps TRDD3 (5 bases). V was cut by 0 bases and J by 0 bases, with 10 bases left in between. The CDR3 runs 15 residues. Germline V gene lookup returns CDR1 GEAIGNYY and CDR2 EKD. CDR3 sequence reads: CACDTVGEYTDKLIF. For the CDR3, the DNA is TGTGCCTGTGACACCGTTGGGGAATACACCGATAAACTCATCTTT.

With respect to this clone: TCRdb records a much larger clone's protein for this DNA, with a difference at residue 3 that likely arises from a read error; the protein given is the translation of the DNA. The chain couples TRDV2 to TRDJ3; tentative D call: TRDD3 (6 bases). Germline V gene data show CDR1 as GEAIGNYY and CDR2 as EKD. This CDR3 is built from 18 residues. CDR3 sequence: CARDSTGRSSWDTRQMFF. CDR3 nucleotide sequence: TGTGCCCGTGACAGTACTGGGCGTAGCTCCTGGGACACCCGACAGATGTTTTTC.

A note on this clone: This probably arose from a read error, given a far larger clone one base away. V is TRDV2 and J is TRDJ3; 8 nucleotides agree with TRDD3. The germline CDR1 and CDR2 sequences are GEAIGNYY and EKD. Trimming cost V 1 base and J 0 bases; bases outside gene matches: 7. CDR3 length equals 19 residues. In nucleotides, the CDR3 is TGTGCCTGTGACACTGGGGGATGCCTAGACTCCTGGGACACCCGACAGATGTTTTTC. This encodes CACDTGGCLDSWDTRQMFF.

In its sample, this clone ranks as medium-sized. V and J are TRDV2 and TRDJ3; 10 bases map to TRDD3. The CDR3 has 20 residues. Germline V CDR1 and CDR2: GEAIGNYY, EKD. With 0 bases clipped from V and 1 base from J, the junction kept 8 bases outside the gene matches. In nucleotides, the CDR3 is TGTGCCTGTGACACCGTATCGTGGGGGATACTATCCTGGGACACCCGACAGATGTTTTTC. It translates to CACDTVSWGILSWDTRQMFF.

This clone was seen a few times. A far bigger clonotype differs at one base, so this is likely a read error. This same CDR3 is encoded by further DNA sequences in the sample. This chain joins TRDV2 and TRDJ3; 12 bases align to TRDD3. CDR3 length: 18 amino acids. In germline, CDR1 is GEAIGNYY, CDR2 EKD. The CDR3 sequence: CACDTVLGDTWDTRQMFF. The CDR3 bases are TGTGCCTGTGACACCGTACTGGGGGATACCTGGGACACCCGACAGATGTTTTTT.

Note on this clone: TCRdb's entry gives the protein of a much larger clone, which mismatches this DNA's translation at residue 4, likely from a read error; the protein reported here is translated from the DNA. The genes are TRDV2 and TRDJ3; 13 nucleotides align to TRDD3. Germline lookup yields CDR1 GEAIGNYY and CDR2 EKD. The CDR3 contains 20 residues. For the CDR3, the DNA is TGTGCCTGTAACACTTACTGGGGGATACGGACCTCCTGGGACACCCGACAGATGTTTTTC. This encodes CACNTYWGIRTSWDTRQMFF.

On this clone itself: TCRdb assigns this DNA the protein of a much larger clone, which departs from its translation at residue 9; this likely reflects a read error, and the protein shown comes from translating the DNA. This sequence joins TRDV2 and TRDJ3; no clear D gene. V was shortened by 3 bases and J by 3 bases, with 14 bases between the two germline ends. Germline V gene sequence: CDR1 GEAIGNYY, CDR2 EKD. The CDR3 spans 17 residues. The CDR3 here is CACDVLLHHWDTRQMFF. The CDR3, as DNA: TGTGCCTGTGACGTACTCCTGCATCACTGGGACACCCGACAGATGTTTTTC.

This clone qualifies as medium-sized (0.01 to 0.1%). V is TRDV2 and J is TRDJ1, with 8 bases lining up with TRDD3. The CDR3 has 13 residues. The junction had 1 base not matched to a gene; V was cut back by 2 bases and J by 3 bases. Looked up from germline, CDR1 is GEAIGNYY and CDR2 is EKD. CDR3 sequence reads: CACDKGYADKLIF. The CDR3 region has the DNA TGTGCCTGTGACAAGGGATACGCCGATAAACTCATCTTT.

By share, this clone counts as medium-sized. The same CDR3 is also encoded by other DNA sequences in this sample. The chain recombines TRDV2 with TRDJ3; D perhaps matches TRDD3 (5 bases). Trimming removed 0 bases at V and 0 bases at J, with 11 bases between. The CDR3 covers 18 residues. From germline, CDR1 is GEAIGNYY and CDR2 EKD. CDR3 DNA sequence: TGTGCCTGTGACACCGTAAGGGATCGCTCCTGGGACACCCGACAGATGTTTTTC. Translating it yields CACDTVRDRSWDTRQMFF.

Judged by abundance, this clone is medium-sized (0.01 to 0.1%). The V call is TRDV2, the J call TRDJ1; D unclear. Germline V lookup: CDR1 GEAIGNYY, CDR2 EKD. The CDR3 covers 13 residues. Trimming took off 3 bases at V and 0 bases at J, with 7 bases between the two ends. CDR3 DNA sequence: TGTGCCTGTGACCATCTAGACACCGATAAACTCATCTTT. This codes for CACDHLDTDKLIF.

Notes on this clone: A single base is all that separates this from a far larger clone, so a read error is likely. The sample holds other DNA sequences that translate to the same CDR3. This chain connects TRDV2 to TRDJ2; 10 bases match TRDD3. The germline gives CDR1 GEAIGNYY, CDR2 EKD. This CDR3 has 15 residues. This CDR3 reads CACDALLGDSAQLFF. CDR3 nucleotides: TGTGCCTGTGACGCCTTACTGGGGGATTCAGCACAACTCTTCTTC.